Here is one T cell receptor (beta chain) with its context. What it binds is unknown. The data were obtained in a study of T cell responses to AZD1222 COVID-19 vaccine. The study, taken as a whole, reports: Possibly, clonal diversity was underestimated; donors were largely white British and included more females. Unmutated variant regions are reportedly the target of nearly half of TCRs that are spike-specific.

The analysis combined second doses at about 4 or about 12 weeks. TCRdb keeps only in-frame clones here, not all; method: immunoSEQ multiplex PCR. The profile shows 200,000 or so clones, 90% to 95% of them singletons. Germline V gene data show CDR1 as SGHVS and CDR2 as FNYEAQ. V lost 0 bases and J lost 2; bases outside the gene matches: 8. CDR3 length: 18 amino acids. The gene calls are TRBV7-6 and TRBJ1-3; 9 bases line up with TRBD1. Here the sequenced sample was peripheral blood, taken 28 days after the second AZD1222 dose. The clonotype comes from an adult who received the AZD1222 COVID-19 vaccine. CDR3 loop: CASSLAFRDRATGNTIYF. CDR3 bases: TGTGCCAGCAGCTTAGCGTTTAGGGACAGGGCAACTGGAAACACCATATATTTT.